The clone carrying this T cell receptor beta chain was counted at least ten times. Its antigen is currently unknown. Time point meaning: persistent/refractory GD, antithyroid drugs over 5 years with positive TRAb. Construction of the TCR library relied on RNA isolated from PBMCs. It was American Thyroid Association guidelines that determined Graves' disease diagnosis. All patients originated from an endocrinology department located in Xi'an, China. Germline lookup yields CDR1 ENHRY and CDR2 SYGVKD. This CDR3 region has 13 residues. Trimming took off 6 bases at V and 5 bases at J, with 13 bases between the two ends. To make TCR beta libraries, researchers used iRepertoire HTBI primers and Arm-PCR of CDR3 regions. TCRdb ran MiXCR on the multiplex PCR reads and lists one entry per CDR3 protein. The table lists 400,000 or so distinct CDR3 sequences, around 21% of them singletons. The data were obtained in a study of regulatory T cells in long-lasting Graves disease. Findings of the study overall: A greater number of public clonotypes (under 3,000) was shared by persistent patients than by new patients (about 960). Patients with persistent Graves' had lower TCR diversity than newly diagnosed patients.

This TCR derives from a female donor with Graves disease. This sample comprised peripheral blood mononuclear cells (PBMCs), obtained when the disease was refractory, from a patient treated with antithyroid drugs. The chain is built from TRBV10-3 and TRBJ1-1; D not certain. The CDR3 DNA reads as TGTGCCATCAGAGATCCTCCGGGAACTGAAGCTTTCTTT. Amino acids: CAIRDPPGTEAFF.